Shown below are 32 T cell receptor beta chains from a single sample sequenced in a study of T cell repertoires in aging, cancer and after chemotherapy. The template was genomic DNA from peripheral blood, not RNA. A mixed TRB-A/B primer pool amplified rearranged TRB by multiplex touch-down PCR. TCRdb recomputed calls from the multiplex PCR reads with MiXCR, one row per CDR3 protein. The sample shows 2,000 to 2,500 distinct CDR3 sequences, under 25% of them seen only once. Sequenced input: blood. All receptors derive from a human donor in good health.

This clonotype was observed a handful of times. This rearrangement joins TRBV7-2 to TRBJ2-1, with D tentatively TRBD1 (5 bases). The CDR3 length is 12 residues. With 4 bases removed from V and 6 bases from J, the gap between germline ends came to 7 bases. CDR1 SGHTA and CDR2 FQGNSA come from the germline V gene. In DNA form, the CDR3 reads TGTGCCAGCAGCTCCGACAGCAATGAGCAGTTCTTC. Residues: CASSSDSNEQFF.

The V call is TRBV28, the J call TRBJ2-5; perhaps TRBD1 as D (6 bases). V shed 4 bases and J shed 0 bases, with 15 bases lying between them. CDR1 and CDR2 from the germline V gene are MDHEN and SYDVKM. The CDR3 runs to 16 residues. This CDR3 is CASSSPGAGYQETQYF. CDR3 DNA: TGTGCCAGCAGTTCCCCAGGGGCCGGCTACCAAGAGACCCAGTACTTC.

The rearrangement uses TRBV7-9 and TRBJ2-1; possibly TRBD1 for D (6 bases). The V end lost 5 bases, the J end lost 1 base, and 12 bases lay between the germline ends. This CDR3 comprises 15 residues. Germline V gene lookup returns CDR1 SEHNR and CDR2 FQNEAQ (reference sequence). CDR3 sequence (DNA): TGTGCCAGCAGCCCGGACAGTTCATCCTACAATGAGCAGTTCTTC. It translates to CASSPDSSSYNEQFF.

This clonotype qualifies as medium-sized. The rearrangement links TRBV12-3 or TRBV12-4 to TRBJ1-5, with D possibly being TRBD1 (6 bases). This CDR3 is built from 13 residues. V lost 5 bases to trimming and J lost 4 bases, with 9 bases between them. CDR3 DNA sequence: TGTGCCAGCAGTCTCGACAGGAATCAGCCCCAGCATTTT. This codes for CASSLDRNQPQHF.

By sample share, this clonotype is medium-sized. The V gene is TRBV5-4, the J gene TRBJ2-5; D is possibly TRBD2 (5 bases). This CDR3 is 13 amino acids long. Trimming took 4 bases from V and 2 from J, leaving 9 bases between them. Per the germline V gene, CDR1 is SGHNT and CDR2 is YYREEE (reference sequence). The CDR3 region is CASSQERQETQYF. In DNA, the CDR3 is TGTGCCAGCAGCCAAGAGCGGCAAGAGACCCAGTACTTC.

This clonotype ranks as medium-sized. The chain has TRBV27 and TRBJ2-7; D possibly corresponds to TRBD1 (6 bases). The V end lost 5 bases, the J end lost 5 bases, and 13 bases lay between the germline ends. Germline lookup yields CDR1 MNHEY and CDR2 SMNVEV (reference sequence). This CDR3 contains 13 residues. CDR3: CASSLTGWDEQYF. CDR3 nucleotides: TGTGCCAGCAGTCTTACAGGGTGGGACGAGCAGTACTTC.

Only one count was recorded for this clonotype. It may be a read error: a sequence one base away is much more abundant. V gene TRBV19 combines with J gene TRBJ1-5; no firm D call. Germline lookup yields CDR1 LNHDA and CDR2 SQIVND (reference sequence). The CDR3 sequence is 14 residues long. The V end was cut by 6 bases, the J end by 4 bases, with 13 bases between. As DNA, the CDR3 is TGTGCCAGTAGACCACGGAATACGAATCAGCCCCAGCATTTT. Its translation: CASRPRNTNQPQHF.

The chain employs TRBV20-1 and TRBJ2-3, with TRBD2 identical over 11 bases. Unmatched junction bases numbered 5, after V lost 1 base and J lost 2 bases. Germline CDR1 is DFQATT and CDR2 is SNEGSKA (reference sequence). The CDR3 extends over 16 amino acids. CDR3 residues: CSARGTSGGDTDTQYF. For the CDR3, the DNA is TGCAGTGCTAGAGGAACTAGCGGGGGTGACACAGATACGCAGTATTTT.

This clonotype appeared once. A read error may produce the germline difference seen at one junction end. The chain recombines TRBV20-1 with TRBJ2-1, with 16 bases that match TRBD2. The CDR3 runs to 22 residues. From germline, CDR1 is DFQATT and CDR2 SNEGSKA (reference sequence). The CDR3 DNA is TGCAGAGCTAGATCCGGTGTCTACCCGGGACTAGCGGGGGGGCCCTCCTACAATGAGCAGTTCTTC. Translated, it gives CRARSGVYPGLAGGPSYNEQFF.

By share, this clonotype counts as medium-sized. CDR3 coding DNA: TGTGCCAGTAGTATAGACCCATCGGACACTGAAGCTTTCTTT. It codes for CASSIDPSDTEAFF. V and J are TRBV19 and TRBJ1-1; no reliable D call. The germline V gene encodes CDR1 LNHDA and CDR2 SQIVND (reference sequence). Trimming pared 0 bases from V and 3 bases from J, leaving 8 bases between. CDR3 length equals 14 residues.

This clonotype is medium-sized (0.01 to 0.1%) by share. CDR3 protein: CASSSLLGVAYF. CDR3 DNA sequence: TGTGCCAGCAGTTCCCTTTTAGGGGTTGCGTACTTC. The genes are TRBV27 and TRBJ2-7; D may be TRBD1 (5 bases). This CDR3 contains 12 residues. Per the germline V gene, CDR1 is MNHEY and CDR2 is SMNVEV (reference sequence). The V and J ends lost 4 bases and 12 bases respectively, with 16 bases between them.

J is TRBJ1-1 and V is TRBV12-3 or TRBV12-4; D might be TRBD1 (6 bases). CDR3 size: 13 residues. The germline V and J ends were trimmed by 6 bases and 4 bases, with 12 bases remaining between them. The CDR3 DNA is TGTGCCAGCAGAACAAGGGGGGTCACTGAAGCTTTCTTT. Encoded protein: CASRTRGVTEAFF.

This clonotype was seen a handful of times. V gene TRBV4-3 combines with J gene TRBJ1-1; D remains ambiguous. This CDR3 is 15 amino acids long. Trimming removed 0 bases from V and 1 base from J, with 9 bases in between. In germline, CDR1 is LGHNA, CDR2 YSLEER. CDR3 amino acids: CASSQDGYGNTEAFF. CDR3 coding DNA: TGCGCCAGCAGCCAAGATGGGTACGGGAACACTGAAGCTTTCTTT.

This clonotype is judged medium-sized. The chain links TRBV19 to TRBJ1-1, with TRBD1 as a possible D gene (5 bases). This CDR3 contains 16 residues. Trimming took off 7 bases at V and 0 bases at J, with 18 bases between the two ends. Per the germline V gene, CDR1 is LNHDA and CDR2 is SQIVND (reference sequence). The CDR3 nucleotides are TGTGCCAGTAAGGGACCCCTACTACAGGTGAACACTGAAGCTTTCTTT. Translating it yields CASKGPLLQVNTEAFF.

This chain connects TRBV5-4 to TRBJ2-5; 8 bases fit TRBD2. Germline loops: CDR1 SGHNT, CDR2 YYREEE (reference sequence). This CDR3 comprises 17 residues. J was trimmed by 5 bases and V by 2 bases; bases with no gene match: 14. The CDR3 coding sequence is TGTGCCAGCAGCTTAGGGGTAGCGGGGTTCTTCGGGGAGACCCAGTACTTC. It specifies CASSLGVAGFFGETQYF.

The rearrangement joins TRBV4-1 to TRBJ2-1; tentatively, D is TRBD1 or TRBD2 (5 bases each). CDR3 length equals 13 residues. V lost 4 bases to trimming and J lost 2 bases, with 6 bases between them. CDR1 and CDR2 (germline): MGHRA, YSYEKL. The CDR3 region has the DNA TGCGCCAGCAGCCGGGACGCCTACAATGAGCAGTTCTTC. As protein: CASSRDAYNEQFF.

This clonotype is medium-sized (0.01 to 0.1%). The J gene is TRBJ2-7, the V gene TRBV19; the D gene is possibly TRBD2 (6 bases). Trimming took 7 bases from V and 0 from J, leaving 16 bases between them. The germline V gene has CDR1 LNHDA and CDR2 SQIVND (reference sequence). CDR3 length equals 15 residues. The CDR3 is CASNGGVSNSYEQYF. The CDR3 nucleotides are TGTGCCAGTAACGGCGGGGTCAGTAACTCCTACGAGCAGTACTTC.

By sample share, this clonotype is medium-sized (0.01 to 0.1%). The chain joins TRBV5-4 to TRBJ2-2; D may correspond to TRBD1 or TRBD2 (6 bases each). CDR3 size: 16 residues. V was clipped by 5 bases and J by 2 bases, with 16 bases between them. Germline CDR1 reads SGHNT; CDR2 reads YYREEE (reference sequence). CDR3: CASRGGPGGNTGELFF. Written as DNA, the CDR3 is TGTGCCAGCAGGGGGGGCCCTGGGGGTAACACCGGGGAGCTGTTTTTT.

In the case of this clonotype: Relative to the germline gene, one junction end is altered; a read error may explain this. This chain's CDR3 is CASSPGQGSWNTEAFF. For the CDR3, the DNA is TGTGCCAGCAGCCCCGGACAGGGGAGTTGGAACACTGAAGCTTTCTTT. V and J are TRBV4-3 and TRBJ1-1; 9 nucleotides agree with TRBD1. The V gene's germline CDR1 is LGHNA and CDR2 YSLEER. The CDR3 loop spans 16 amino acids.

By share of the sample, this clonotype is medium-sized (0.01 to 0.1%). The V and J genes are TRBV6-1 and TRBJ2-7; no clear D gene. CDR1 MNHNS and CDR2 SASEGT come from the germline V gene. Trimming cost V 4 bases and J 2 bases, with 9 bases left between them. CDR3 length: 13 amino acids. This chain's CDR3 is CASSVGNPYEQYF. The CDR3 DNA is TGTGCCAGCAGTGTGGGGAACCCCTACGAGCAGTACTTC.

V and J are TRBV7-2 and TRBJ2-7, with D unresolved. There are 12 residues in the CDR3. V was clipped by 1 base and J by 6 bases, with 7 bases between them. Germline CDR1 is SGHTA and CDR2 is FQGNSA. CDR3 nucleotides: TGTGCCAGCAGCTTAGTCCTGTTCGAGCAGTACTTC. It codes for CASSLVLFEQYF.

This clonotype is medium-sized in the sample. The chain links TRBV19 to TRBJ1-2; TRBD1 matches at 11 bases. The V gene end was trimmed by 8 bases and the J gene end by 0 bases; junction bases not matched to a gene: 5. The CDR3 has 15 residues. Germline V gene sequence: CDR1 LNHDA, CDR2 SQIVND (reference sequence). The CDR3 spells CASWTGGRANYGYTF. The CDR3 nucleotides are TGTGCCAGTTGGACAGGGGGCCGAGCTAACTATGGCTACACCTTC.

In the case of this clonotype: A much larger clone differs by one base, so this may be a read error. This chain joins TRBV5-1 and TRBJ2-2; D is uncertain. V lost 0 bases to trimming and J lost 7 bases, with 7 bases between them. Germline V gives CDR1 SGHRS, CDR2 YFSETQ. This CDR3 has 13 amino acids. The CDR3 loop is CASSLASIGELFF. CDR3 bases: TGCGCCAGCAGCTTGGCCAGCATCGGGGAGCTGTTTTTT. The full variable domain, its missing parts supplied by reference TRBV5-1 and TRBJ2-2, is KAGVTQTPRYLIKTRGQQVTLSCSPISGHRSVSWYQQTPGQGLQFLFEYFSETQRNKGNFPGRFSGRQFSNSRSEMNVSTLELGDSALYLCASSLASIGELFFGEGSRLTVL.

This clonotype counts as medium-sized. This chain uses TRBV7-6 with TRBJ1-5; 10 bases match TRBD1. From germline, CDR1 is SGHVS and CDR2 FNYEAQ. The CDR3 covers 15 residues. Trimming took 5 bases from V and 2 from J; bases not matched to a gene: 3. This CDR3 reads CASSLTGGGNQPQHF. For the CDR3, the DNA is TGTGCCAGCAGCCTGACAGGGGGCGGCAATCAGCCCCAGCATTTT.

This clonotype was counted only a few times. V gene TRBV6-2 or TRBV6-3 combines with J gene TRBJ1-1; D call uncertain. Germline values: CDR1 MNHEY, CDR2 SVGEGT. The CDR3 is made up of 15 amino acids. V was clipped by 1 base and J by 1 base, with 10 bases between them. The CDR3 bases are TGTGCCAGCAGTTACTTCTCGGTCCCGAACACTGAAGCTTTCTTT. It yields the protein CASSYFSVPNTEAFF.

V gene TRBV4-1 combines with J gene TRBJ1-4; maybe TRBD1 (6 bases). Per the germline V gene, CDR1 is MGHRA and CDR2 is YSYEKL. V lost 4 bases and J lost 0, with 12 bases in between. The CDR3 length is 16 residues. In nucleotides, the CDR3 is TGCGCCAGCAGCCGAACAGGGACTGCAACTAATGAAAAACTGTTTTTT. It encodes CASSRTGTATNEKLFF.

This clonotype turned up a few times. This chain joins TRBV14 and TRBJ1-6; no clear D. Trimming pared 4 bases from V and 7 bases from J, leaving 8 bases between. CDR1 is SGHDN, CDR2 FVKESK, per germline. The CDR3 covers 13 residues. CDR3 amino acids: CASSPRPNSPLHF. The CDR3 DNA reads TGTGCCAGCAGCCCACGACCGAATTCACCCCTCCACTTT.

CDR3 protein: CASSLSNRLNTEAFF. The CDR3 coding sequence is TGTGCCAGCAGTTTGAGTAACAGATTGAACACTGAAGCTTTCTTT. The chain uses TRBV12-3 or TRBV12-4 and TRBJ1-1; D ambiguous. V lost 3 bases and J lost 0, with 11 bases in between. The CDR3 contains 15 residues.

By sample share, this clonotype is large. The chain combines TRBV18 with TRBJ2-7, with D unclear. Germline V gene lookup returns CDR1 KGHSH and CDR2 LQKENI. V was trimmed by 0 bases and J by 3 bases, leaving 6 bases between them. The CDR3 is made up of 13 amino acids. The CDR3, as DNA: TGTGCCAGCTCACCACCAAACGGCTACGAGCAGTACTTC. This encodes CASSPPNGYEQYF.

This clonotype was detected a few times. The chain employs TRBV20-1 and TRBJ2-3; D possibly corresponds to TRBD2 (5 bases). V was pared by 4 bases and J by 0 bases, with 11 bases between. The CDR3 is made up of 14 amino acids. Germline V gene sequence: CDR1 DFQATT, CDR2 SNEGSKA (reference sequence). The CDR3 DNA is TGCAGTGCTAAACTAGAAATGAGCACAGATACGCAGTATTTT. Translating gives CSAKLEMSTDTQYF.

This clonotype was counted only a few times. V usage is TRBV5-1 and J usage is TRBJ1-2; 7 bases agree with TRBD1. This CDR3 spans 15 amino acids. Trimming cost V 6 bases and J 2 bases; bases outside gene matches: 10. The germline gives CDR1 SGHRS, CDR2 YFSETQ. The CDR3 DNA is TGCGCCAGCAACCCCGCCGCGGGACAGAACTATGGCTACACCTTC. It specifies CASNPAAGQNYGYTF.

Within the sample, this clonotype is medium-sized. The chain uses TRBV5-4 and TRBJ2-5; TRBD1 is a possible D gene (6 bases). Looked up from germline, CDR1 is SGHNT and CDR2 is YYREEE (reference sequence). Between the trimmed V and J ends, which lost 0 bases and 2 bases, there was a span of 11 bases. The CDR3 is 15 amino acids. The chain's CDR3 is CASSLAGRGQETQYF. CDR3 coding DNA: TGTGCCAGCAGCTTGGCGGGCAGGGGACAAGAGACCCAGTACTTC.